This T cell receptor beta chain derives from a study of cytomegalovirus exposure and HLA in healthy donors. Whole-study results and caveats: Further analysis, carried out later, found HLA-associated TCR beta chains more clonally expanded than equally common other chains.

Amplification used 60 Vbeta primers and 13 Jbeta primers. Profiling relied on immunoSEQ multiplex PCR, and the TCRdb table lists in-frame clones only, not all of them. The top ten clones hold around 5.9% of a sample with 50,000 or so clones, approximately 67% of them seen once. Note on this clone: Antigen: not known. The junction shows a germline mismatch at one end, possibly a read error.

This CDR3 is built from 15 residues. Germline V gives CDR1 SGHRS, CDR2 YFSETQ. J is TRBJ2-1 and V is TRBV5-1, with D tentatively TRBD1 (5 bases). Material: PBMCs. This receptor was obtained from a man between 25 and 39 years old in good health and CMV-seronegative. CDR3 sequence: CASSLVFSGSNEKFF. The CDR3 DNA reads TGCGCCAGCAGCTTGGTGTTCTCAGGGTCCAATGAGAAGTTCTTC.